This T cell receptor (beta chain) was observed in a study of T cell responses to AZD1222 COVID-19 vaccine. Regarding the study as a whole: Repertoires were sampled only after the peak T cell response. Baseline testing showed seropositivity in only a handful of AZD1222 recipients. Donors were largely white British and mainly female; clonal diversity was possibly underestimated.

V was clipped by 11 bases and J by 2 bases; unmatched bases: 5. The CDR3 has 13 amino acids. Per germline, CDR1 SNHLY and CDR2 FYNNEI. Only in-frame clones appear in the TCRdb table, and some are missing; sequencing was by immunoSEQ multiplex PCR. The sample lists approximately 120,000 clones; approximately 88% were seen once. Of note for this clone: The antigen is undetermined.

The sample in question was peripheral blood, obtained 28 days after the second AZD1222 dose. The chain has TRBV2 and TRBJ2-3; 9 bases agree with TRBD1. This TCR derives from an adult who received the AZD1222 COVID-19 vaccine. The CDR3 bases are TGTGCCGCCGGGGACAGGGTCACAGATACGCAGTATTTT. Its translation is CAAGDRVTDTQYF.